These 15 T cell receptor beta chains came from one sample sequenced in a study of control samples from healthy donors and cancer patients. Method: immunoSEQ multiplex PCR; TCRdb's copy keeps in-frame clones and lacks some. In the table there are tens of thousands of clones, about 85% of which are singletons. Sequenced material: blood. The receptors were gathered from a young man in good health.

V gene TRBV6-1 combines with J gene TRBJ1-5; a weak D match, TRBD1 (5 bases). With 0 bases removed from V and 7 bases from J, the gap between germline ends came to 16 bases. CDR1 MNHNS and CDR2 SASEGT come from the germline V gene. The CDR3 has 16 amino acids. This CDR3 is CASSEAQGRVWQPQHF. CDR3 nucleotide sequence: TGTGCCAGCAGTGAAGCCCAGGGCAGGGTTTGGCAGCCCCAGCATTTT.

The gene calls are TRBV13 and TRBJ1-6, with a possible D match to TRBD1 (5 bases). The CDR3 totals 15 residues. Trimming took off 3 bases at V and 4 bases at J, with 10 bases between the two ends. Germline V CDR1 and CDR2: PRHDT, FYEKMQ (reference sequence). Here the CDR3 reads CASSFGQGYNSPLHF. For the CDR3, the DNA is TGTGCCAGCAGCTTTGGTCAGGGATATAATTCACCCCTCCACTTT.

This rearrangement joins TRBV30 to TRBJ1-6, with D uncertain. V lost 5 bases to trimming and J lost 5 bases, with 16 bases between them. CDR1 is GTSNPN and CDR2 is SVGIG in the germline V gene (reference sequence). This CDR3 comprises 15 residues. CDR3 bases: TGTGCCTGGGGGAGCCGCGGTTCGGATAATTCACCCCTCCACTTT. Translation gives CAWGSRGSDNSPLHF.

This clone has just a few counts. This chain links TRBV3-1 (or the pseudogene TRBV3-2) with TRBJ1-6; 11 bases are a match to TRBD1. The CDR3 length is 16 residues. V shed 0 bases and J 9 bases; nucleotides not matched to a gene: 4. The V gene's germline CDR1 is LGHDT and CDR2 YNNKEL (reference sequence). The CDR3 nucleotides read TGTGCCAGCAGCCAAGATATCGGGACAGGGGGTTCACCCCTCCACTTT. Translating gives CASSQDIGTGGSPLHF.

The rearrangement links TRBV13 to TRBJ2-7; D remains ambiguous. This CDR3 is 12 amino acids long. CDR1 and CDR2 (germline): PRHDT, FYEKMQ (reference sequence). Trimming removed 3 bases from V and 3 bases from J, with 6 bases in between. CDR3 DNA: TGTGCCAGCAGCTTTGGAAGCTACGAGCAGTACTTC. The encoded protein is CASSFGSYEQYF.

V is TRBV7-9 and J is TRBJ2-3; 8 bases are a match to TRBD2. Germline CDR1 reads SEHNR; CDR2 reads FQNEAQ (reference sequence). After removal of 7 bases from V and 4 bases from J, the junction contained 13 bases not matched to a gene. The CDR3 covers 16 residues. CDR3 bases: TGTGCCAGCATCAGGCTAGAAGCGGGGGCCTCAGATACGCAGTATTTT. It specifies CASIRLEAGASDTQYF.

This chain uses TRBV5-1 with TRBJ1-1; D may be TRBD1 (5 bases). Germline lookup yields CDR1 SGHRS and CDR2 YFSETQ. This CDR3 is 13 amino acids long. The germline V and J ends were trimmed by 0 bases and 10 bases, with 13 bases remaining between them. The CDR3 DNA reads TGCGCCAGCAGCTTGGGGGACTCCCGGAGAGCTTTCTTT. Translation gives CASSLGDSRRAFF.

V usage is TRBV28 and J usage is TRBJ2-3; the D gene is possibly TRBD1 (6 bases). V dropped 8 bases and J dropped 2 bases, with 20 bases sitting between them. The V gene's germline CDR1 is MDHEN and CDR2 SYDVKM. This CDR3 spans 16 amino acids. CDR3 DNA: TGTGCCAGCGCCCTGGGGAGCCAGGGGCACACAGATACGCAGTATTTT. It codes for CASALGSQGHTDTQYF.

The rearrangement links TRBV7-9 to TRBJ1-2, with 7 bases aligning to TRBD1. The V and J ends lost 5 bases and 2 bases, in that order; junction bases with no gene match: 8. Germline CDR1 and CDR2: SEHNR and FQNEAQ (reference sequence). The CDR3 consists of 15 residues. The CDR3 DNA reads TGTGCCAGCAGCCCACCCGGGGGACAGAACTATGGCTACACCTTC. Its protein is CASSPPGGQNYGYTF.

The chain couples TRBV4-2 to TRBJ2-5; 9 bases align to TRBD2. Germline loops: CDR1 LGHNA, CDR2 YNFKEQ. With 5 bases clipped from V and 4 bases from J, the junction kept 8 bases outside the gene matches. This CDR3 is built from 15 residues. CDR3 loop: CASSSLSGGRETQYF. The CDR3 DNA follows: TGTGCCAGCAGCTCTTTGAGCGGGGGGCGAGAGACCCAGTACTTC.

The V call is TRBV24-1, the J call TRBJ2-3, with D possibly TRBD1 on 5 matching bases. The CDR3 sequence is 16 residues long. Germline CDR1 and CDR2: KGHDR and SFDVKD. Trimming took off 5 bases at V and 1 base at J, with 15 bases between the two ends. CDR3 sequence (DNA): TGTGCCACCAGTGCGGGTGGGGCCGATGGCACAGATACGCAGTATTTT. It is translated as CATSAGGADGTDTQYF.

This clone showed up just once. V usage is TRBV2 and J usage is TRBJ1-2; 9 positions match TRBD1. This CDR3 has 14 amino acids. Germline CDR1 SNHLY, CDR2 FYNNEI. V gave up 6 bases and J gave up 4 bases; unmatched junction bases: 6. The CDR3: CASRDRGLSYGYTF. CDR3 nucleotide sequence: TGTGCCAGCAGGGACAGGGGTTTATCCTATGGCTACACCTTC. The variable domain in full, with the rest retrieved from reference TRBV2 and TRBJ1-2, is EPEVTQTPSHQVTQMGQEVILRCVPISNHLYFYWYRQILGQKVEFLVSFYNNEISEKSEIFDDQFSVERPDGSNFTLKIRSTKLEDSAMYFCASRDRGLSYGYTFGSGTRLTVV.

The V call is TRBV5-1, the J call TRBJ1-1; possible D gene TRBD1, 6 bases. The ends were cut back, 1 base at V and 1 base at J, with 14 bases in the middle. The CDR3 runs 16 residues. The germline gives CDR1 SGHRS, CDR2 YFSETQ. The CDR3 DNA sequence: TGCGCCAGCAGCTTGATACCGGGACATCGGAACACTGAAGCTTTCTTT. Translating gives CASSLIPGHRNTEAFF.

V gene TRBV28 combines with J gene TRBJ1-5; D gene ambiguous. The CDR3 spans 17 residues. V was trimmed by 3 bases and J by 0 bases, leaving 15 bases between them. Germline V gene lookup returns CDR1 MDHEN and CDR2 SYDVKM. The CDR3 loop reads CASSFYGRHYSNQPQHF. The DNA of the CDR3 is TGTGCCAGCAGTTTCTATGGACGGCACTATAGCAATCAGCCCCAGCATTTT.

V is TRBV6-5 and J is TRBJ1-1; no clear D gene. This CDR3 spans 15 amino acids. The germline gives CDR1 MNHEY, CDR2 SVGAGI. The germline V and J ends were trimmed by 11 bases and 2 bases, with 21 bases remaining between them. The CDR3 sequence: CAGGRLSGKNTEAFF. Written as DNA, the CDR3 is TGTGCCGGTGGACGCTTGTCAGGTAAAAACACTGAAGCTTTCTTT.